This T cell receptor beta chain was captured in a study of blood T cell repertoires in COVID-19. This clone was seen a handful of times. CDR1 and CDR2 (germline): SGHDT, YYEEEE. The CDR3 spans 13 residues. Trimming took off 0 bases at V and 4 bases at J, with 8 bases between the two ends. The protocol was immunoSEQ multiplex PCR, while the TCRdb copy is restricted to in-frame clones and leaves out a portion. The table has hundreds of thousands of clones, approximately 92% seen once. The source of this sequence is a man aged 25 to 40 who had recovered from COVID-19. This chain links TRBV5-6 with TRBJ2-7; D gene ambiguous. The sequencing sample was made of PBMCs or T cells enriched from blood (not recorded which). CDR3 sequence: CASSLVESYEQYF. CDR3 nucleotides: TGTGCCAGCAGCTTGGTTGAGAGTTACGAGCAGTACTTC.